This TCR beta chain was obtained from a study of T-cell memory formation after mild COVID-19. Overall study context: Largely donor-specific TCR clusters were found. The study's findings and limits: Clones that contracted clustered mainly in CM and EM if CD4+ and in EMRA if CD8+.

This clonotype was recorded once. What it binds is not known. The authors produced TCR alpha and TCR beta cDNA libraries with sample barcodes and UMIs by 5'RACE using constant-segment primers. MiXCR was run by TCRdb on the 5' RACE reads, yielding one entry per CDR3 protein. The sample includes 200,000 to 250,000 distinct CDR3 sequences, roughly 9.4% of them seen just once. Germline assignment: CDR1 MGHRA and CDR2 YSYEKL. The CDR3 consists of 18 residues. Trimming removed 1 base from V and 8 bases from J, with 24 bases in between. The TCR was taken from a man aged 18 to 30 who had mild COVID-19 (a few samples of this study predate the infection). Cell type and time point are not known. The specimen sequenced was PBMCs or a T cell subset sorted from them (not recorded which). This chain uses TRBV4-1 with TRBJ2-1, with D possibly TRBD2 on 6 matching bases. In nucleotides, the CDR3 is TGCGCCAGCAGCCAAGTCTTCCGGGAGAGAAGCACGGTTGATGAGCAGTTCTTC. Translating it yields CASSQVFRERSTVDEQFF.